This T cell receptor beta chain was identified during a study of T cell changes during pregnancy in multiple sclerosis. The protocol was immunoSEQ multiplex PCR, while the TCRdb copy is restricted to in-frame clones and leaves out a portion. Found here are under 70,000 clones, roughly 91% of them singletons; the top ten hold 2% to 2.5%. The CDR3 extends over 13 amino acids. CDR1 and CDR2 from the germline V gene are SGHDT and YYEEEE. V dropped 4 bases and J dropped 2; count of bases not matched to a gene: 3. This sequence originates from a female donor in good health, enrolled as a control in a pregnancy study. V is TRBV5-6 and J is TRBJ2-7; 7 positions match TRBD1. The sequenced sample was peripheral blood, obtained in the third trimester of pregnancy. In nucleotides, the CDR3 is TGTGCCAGCAGCCCGGGACAGACCTACGAGCAGTACTTC. Its protein product is CASSPGQTYEQYF.